This T cell receptor beta chain was identified in a study of blood T cells in healthy people across ages. A second about 6 to 12 cycle PCR used barcoded and J-beta primers. From the 5' RACE reads, TCRdb called clonotypes with MiXCR, one entry per CDR3 protein. The sample carries approximately 1,000,000 distinct CDR3 sequences, less than 50% recorded once. This clonotype appeared many times. The germline CDR1 and CDR2 sequences are DFQATT and SNEGSKA (reference sequence). Trimming removed 1 base from V and 3 bases from J, with 13 bases in between. This CDR3 is built from 15 residues. The TCR sequence derives from a woman aged 55-70 years in good health. Input material: blood. The chain links TRBV20-1 to TRBJ2-1; a possible D gene is TRBD2 (6 bases). The CDR3 DNA follows: TGCAGTGCTAGAGCGGACGGGAGAATCTACAATGAGCAGTTCTTC. Translating it yields CSARADGRIYNEQFF.